The entry that follows covers one TCR beta chain sequence. The antigen is not known. Trimming cost V 5 bases and J 3 bases, with 6 bases left between them. CDR3 length: 11 residues. Germline V gene lookup returns CDR1 SGHRS and CDR2 YFSETQ. Here immunoSEQ multiplex PCR was the method, and the copy in TCRdb shows in-frame clones only, minus some. This table holds roughly 120,000 clones, around 90% found once. The sample comes from a study of T cell responses to AZD1222 COVID-19 vaccine. Study-wide results and caveats: Spike was spanned by vaccine-associated CD4 TCRs, which were dominant at 160-218 and 743-854. Most donors were white British and more were female, and clonal diversity was possibly underestimated.

The origin of this receptor is an adult in good health. V usage is TRBV5-1 and J usage is TRBJ2-7; D call uncertain. The sample here was peripheral blood, taken on day 0 of AZD1222 vaccination. DNA for the CDR3: TGCGCCAGCAGAATCAGCTACGAGCAGTACTTC. It yields the protein CASRISYEQYF.